A selection of T cell receptor beta chains follows, all from one sample in a study of identical twins. TCRdb reanalysed the 5' RACE reads using MiXCR and keeps one entry per CDR3 protein. The top ten hold more than 3% of the sample, which has fewer than 250,000 distinct CDR3 sequences, 5.5% to 8% seen once. This sample also appeared in a second study, on yellow fever vaccine responses in identical twins.

Input material: memory (CD45RO+) T cells sorted from blood. These receptors were taken from a woman aged 18-30 years in good health. Each CDR3 is given with its conserved first and last residue. Each record gives: V gene, J gene, clone size, D gene, CDR3 DNA, CDR3 protein. A D gene is named only where the DNA matches it firmly. Expanded clones get a size class; other rows say once, few or many, or leave the size out.

>TRBV7-9|TRBJ2-7|many|TRBD1
TGTGCCAGCAGCTCTTCGGGACAGGGTCCCGGGCAGTACTTC
CASSSSGQGPGQYF
>TRBV6-5|TRBJ2-1|few|-
TGTGCCAGCAGTTCGATAGCTGCCTACAATGAGCAGTTCTTC
CASSSIAAYNEQFF
>TRBV20-1|TRBJ1-5|-|TRBD1
TGCAGTGCTAGCGGACAGGGTTCCAGACGGGATCAGCCCCAGCATTTT
CSASGQGSRRDQPQHF
>TRBV5-1|TRBJ1-1|-|TRBD1
TGCGCCAGCAGCGACCCCGGGACAGGGATTAGAGCTTTCTTT
CASSDPGTGIRAFF
>TRBV7-2|TRBJ2-5|-|-
TGTGCCAGCAGCTCCGAGGGACCAGGGGTGAGAGAGACCCAGTACTTC
CASSSEGPGVRETQYF
>TRBV25-1|TRBJ2-1|-|TRBD1
TGTGCCAGCAGTGAACCGGGACAGGTATACAATGAGCAGTTCTTC
CASSEPGQVYNEQFF
>TRBV29-1|TRBJ1-2|-|-
TGCAGCGGGTTCGTGTGGGGAGGCTACACCTTC
CSGFVWGGYTF
>TRBV21-1|TRBJ2-3|-|-
TGTGCCAGCAGCAAAGGTCCGGATACGCAGTATTTT
CASSKGPDTQYF
>TRBV10-3|TRBJ1-1|many|TRBD1
TGTGCCATCAGGCGAGACAGGGGTGAGAACACTGAAGCTTTCTTT
CAIRRDRGENTEAFF
>TRBV12-3/TRBV12-4|TRBJ2-3|-|-
TGTGCCAGCAGTTTCGTTAGGGACATAAGCACAGATACGCAGTATTTT
CASSFVRDISTDTQYF
>TRBV6-1|TRBJ2-2|few|-
TGTGCCAGCAGTGAAGCGGCGGGATGGGCCACCGGGGAGCTGTTTTTT
CASSEAAGWATGELFF
>TRBV12-3/TRBV12-4|TRBJ2-5|many|TRBD2
TGTGCCAGCAGTTTAGCGCGGGGGGCGGGGGAGACCCAGTACTTC
CASSLARGAGETQYF
>TRBV25-1|TRBJ1-6|many|-
TGTGCCAGCAGTGAATCTGGCTATAATTCACCCCTCCACTTT
CASSESGYNSPLHF
>TRBV5-1|TRBJ2-1|few|-
TGCGCCAGCAGCTTGGGGGCGCAAGTCAATGAGCAGTTCTTC
CASSLGAQVNEQFF
>TRBV15|TRBJ2-1|many|TRBD1
TGTGCCACCAGCAGAGTCCCAGGGGGTTACAATGAGCAGTTCTTC
CATSRVPGGYNEQFF